What follows is one T cell receptor (beta chain) and its context. The sample originates from a study of blood T cell repertoires in COVID-19. Profiling relied on immunoSEQ multiplex PCR, and the TCRdb table lists in-frame clones only, not all of them. This table has roughly 180,000 clones, 65% to 85% appearing once. Germline V CDR1 and CDR2: SGDLS, YYNGEE. The CDR3 contains 15 residues. V dropped 0 bases and J dropped 2 bases, with 8 bases sitting between them. The sequence was collected from a woman aged 25 to 39 with acute or convalescent COVID-19. J is TRBJ2-2 and V is TRBV9, with a tentative D call TRBD2 (5 bases). Sequencing was performed on peripheral blood. The CDR3 DNA sequence: TGTGCCAGCAGCGTAGGTGGGAGTAACACCGGGGAGCTGTTTTTT. Its translation: CASSVGGSNTGELFF. The full variable domain, with the rest looked up from reference TRBV9 and TRBJ2-2, is DSGVTQTPKHLITATGQRVTLRCSPRSGDLSVYWYQQSLDQGLQFLIQYYNGEERAKGNILERFSAQQFPDLHSELNLSSLELGDSALYFCASSVGGSNTGELFFGEGSRLTVL.